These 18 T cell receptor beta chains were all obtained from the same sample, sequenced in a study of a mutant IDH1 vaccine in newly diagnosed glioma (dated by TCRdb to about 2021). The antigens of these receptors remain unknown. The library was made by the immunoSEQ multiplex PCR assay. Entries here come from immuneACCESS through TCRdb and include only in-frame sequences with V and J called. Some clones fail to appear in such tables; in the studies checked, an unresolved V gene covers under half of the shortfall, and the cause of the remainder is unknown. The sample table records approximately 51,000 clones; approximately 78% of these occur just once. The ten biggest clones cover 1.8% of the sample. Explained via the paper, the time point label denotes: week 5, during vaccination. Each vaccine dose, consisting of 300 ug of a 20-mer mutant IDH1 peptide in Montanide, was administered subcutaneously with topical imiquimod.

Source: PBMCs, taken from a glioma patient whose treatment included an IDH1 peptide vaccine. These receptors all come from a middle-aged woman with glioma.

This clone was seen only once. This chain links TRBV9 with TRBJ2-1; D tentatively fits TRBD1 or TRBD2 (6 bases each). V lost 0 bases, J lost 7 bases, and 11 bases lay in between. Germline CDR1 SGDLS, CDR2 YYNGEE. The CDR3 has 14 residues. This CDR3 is CASSVAGAKNEQFF. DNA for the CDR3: TGTGCCAGCAGCGTAGCGGGGGCCAAGAATGAGCAGTTCTTC.

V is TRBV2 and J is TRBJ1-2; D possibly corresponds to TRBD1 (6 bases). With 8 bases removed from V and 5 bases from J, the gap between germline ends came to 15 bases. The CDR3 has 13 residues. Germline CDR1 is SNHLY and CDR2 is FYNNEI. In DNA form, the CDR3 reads TGTGCCAGCCCCGGACAGCCTTCTTATGGCTACACCTTC. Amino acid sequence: CASPGQPSYGYTF.

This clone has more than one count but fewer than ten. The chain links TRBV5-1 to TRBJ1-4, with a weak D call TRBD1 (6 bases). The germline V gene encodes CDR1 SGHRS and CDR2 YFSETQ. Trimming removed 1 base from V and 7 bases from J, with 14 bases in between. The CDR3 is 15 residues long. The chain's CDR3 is CASSLSTGGGEKLFF. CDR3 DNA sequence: TGCGCCAGCAGCTTGTCGACCGGGGGCGGTGAAAAACTGTTTTTT.

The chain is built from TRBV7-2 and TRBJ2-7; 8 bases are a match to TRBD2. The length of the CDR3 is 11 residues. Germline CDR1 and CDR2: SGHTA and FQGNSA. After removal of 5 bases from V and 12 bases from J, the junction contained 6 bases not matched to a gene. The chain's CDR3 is CASSERGQAYF. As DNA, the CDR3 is TGTGCCAGCAGCGAGCGGGGGCAGGCGTACTTC.

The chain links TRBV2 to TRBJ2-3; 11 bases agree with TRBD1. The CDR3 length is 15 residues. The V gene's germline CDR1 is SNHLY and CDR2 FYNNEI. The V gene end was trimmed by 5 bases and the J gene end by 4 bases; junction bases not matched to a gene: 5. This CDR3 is CASSQGQGGPDTQYF. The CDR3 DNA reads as TGTGCCAGCAGTCAGGGACAGGGGGGCCCAGATACGCAGTATTTT.

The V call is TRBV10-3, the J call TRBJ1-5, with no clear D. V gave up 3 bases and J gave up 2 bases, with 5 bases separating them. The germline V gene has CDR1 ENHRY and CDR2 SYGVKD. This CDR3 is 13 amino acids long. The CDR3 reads CAISETGNQPQHF. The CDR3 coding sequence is TGTGCCATCAGTGAAACAGGCAATCAGCCCCAGCATTTT.

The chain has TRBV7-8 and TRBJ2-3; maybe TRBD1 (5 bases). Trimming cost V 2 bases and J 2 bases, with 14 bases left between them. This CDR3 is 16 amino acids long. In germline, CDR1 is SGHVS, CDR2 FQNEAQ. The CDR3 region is CASSLITGLPTDTQYF. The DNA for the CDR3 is TGTGCCAGCAGCTTAATAACAGGTCTCCCCACAGATACGCAGTATTTT.

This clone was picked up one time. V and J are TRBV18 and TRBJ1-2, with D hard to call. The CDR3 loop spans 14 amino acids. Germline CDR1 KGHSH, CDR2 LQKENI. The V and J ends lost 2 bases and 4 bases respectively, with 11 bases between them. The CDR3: CASSPTREFYGYTF. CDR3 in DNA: TGTGCCAGCTCACCAACTCGGGAATTCTATGGCTACACCTTC. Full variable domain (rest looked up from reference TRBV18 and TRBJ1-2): NAGVMQNPRHLVRRRGQEARLRCSPMKGHSHVYWYRQLPEEGLKFMVYLQKENIIDESGMPKERFSAEFPKEGPSILRIQQVVRGDSAAYFCASSPTREFYGYTFGSGTRLTVV.

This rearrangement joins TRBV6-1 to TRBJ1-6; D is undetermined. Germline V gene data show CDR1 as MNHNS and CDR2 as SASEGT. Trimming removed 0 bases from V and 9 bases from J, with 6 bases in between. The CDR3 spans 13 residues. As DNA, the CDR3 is TGTGCCAGCAGTGAAGCGCTAAGTTCACCCCTCCACTTT. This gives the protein CASSEALSSPLHF.

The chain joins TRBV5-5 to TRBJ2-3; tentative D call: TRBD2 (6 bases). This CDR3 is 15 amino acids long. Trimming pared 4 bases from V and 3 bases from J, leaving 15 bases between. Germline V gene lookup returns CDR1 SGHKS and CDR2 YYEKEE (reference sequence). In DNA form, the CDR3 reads TGTGCCAGCAGCAGGGCCCGGGAGTGGACAGATACGCAGTATTTT. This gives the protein CASSRAREWTDTQYF.

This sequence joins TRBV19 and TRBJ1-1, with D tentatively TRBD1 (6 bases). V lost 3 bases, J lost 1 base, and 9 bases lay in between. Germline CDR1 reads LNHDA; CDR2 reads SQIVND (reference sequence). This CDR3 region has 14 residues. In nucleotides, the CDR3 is TGTGCCAGTAGTATGCCGGGACAGAACACTGAAGCTTTCTTT. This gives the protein CASSMPGQNTEAFF. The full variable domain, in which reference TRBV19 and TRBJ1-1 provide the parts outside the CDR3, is DGGITQSPKYLFRKEGQNVTLSCEQNLNHDAMYWYRQDPGQGLRLIYYSQIVNDFQKGDIAEGYSVSREKKESFPLTVTSAQKNPTAFYLCASSMPGQNTEAFFGQGTRLTVV.

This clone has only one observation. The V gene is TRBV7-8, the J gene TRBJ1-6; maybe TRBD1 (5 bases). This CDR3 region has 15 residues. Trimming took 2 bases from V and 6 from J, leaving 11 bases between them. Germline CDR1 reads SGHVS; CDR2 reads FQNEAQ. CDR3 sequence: CASSLTRDRNSPLHF. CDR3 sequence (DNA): TGTGCCAGCAGCTTAACGAGGGACCGTAATTCACCCCTCCACTTT.

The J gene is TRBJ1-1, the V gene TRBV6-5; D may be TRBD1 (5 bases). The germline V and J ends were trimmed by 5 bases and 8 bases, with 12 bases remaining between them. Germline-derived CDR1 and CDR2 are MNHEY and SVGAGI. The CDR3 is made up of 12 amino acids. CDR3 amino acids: CASSKRQSEAFF. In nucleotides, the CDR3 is TGTGCCAGCAGTAAAAGACAGTCAGAAGCTTTCTTT.

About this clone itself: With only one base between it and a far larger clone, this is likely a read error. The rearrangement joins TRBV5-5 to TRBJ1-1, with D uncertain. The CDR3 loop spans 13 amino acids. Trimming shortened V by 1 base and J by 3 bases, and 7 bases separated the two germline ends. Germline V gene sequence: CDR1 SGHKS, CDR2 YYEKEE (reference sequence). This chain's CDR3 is CASSLQRDTEAFF. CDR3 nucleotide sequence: TGTGCCAGCAGCTTGCAGAGGGACACTGAAGCTTTCTTT. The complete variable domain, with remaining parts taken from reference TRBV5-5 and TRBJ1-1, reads DAGVTQSPTHLIKTRGQQVTLRCSPISGHKSVSWYQQVLGQGPQFIFQYYEKEERGRGNFPDRFSARQFPNYSSELNVNALLLGDSALYLCASSLQRDTEAFFGQGTRLTVV.

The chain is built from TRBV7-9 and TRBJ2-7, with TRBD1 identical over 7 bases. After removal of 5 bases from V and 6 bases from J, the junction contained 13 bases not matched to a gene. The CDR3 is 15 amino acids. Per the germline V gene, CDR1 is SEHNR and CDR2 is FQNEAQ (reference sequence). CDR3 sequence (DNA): TGTGCCAGCAGCAGCCGAGCGGACAGGAGGTCCGAGCAGTACTTC. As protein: CASSSRADRRSEQYF.

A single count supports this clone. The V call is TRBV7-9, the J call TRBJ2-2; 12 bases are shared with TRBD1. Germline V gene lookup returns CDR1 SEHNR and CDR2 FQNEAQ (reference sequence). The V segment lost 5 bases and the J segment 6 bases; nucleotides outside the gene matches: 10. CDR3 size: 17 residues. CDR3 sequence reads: CASSPRGGQGASGELFF. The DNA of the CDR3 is TGTGCCAGCAGCCCTAGAGGGGGACAGGGGGCCTCCGGGGAGCTGTTTTTT.

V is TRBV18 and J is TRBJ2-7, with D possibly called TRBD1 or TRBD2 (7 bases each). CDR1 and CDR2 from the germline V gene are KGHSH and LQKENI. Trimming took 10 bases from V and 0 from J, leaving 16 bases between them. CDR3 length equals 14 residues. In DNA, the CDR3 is TGTGCCACCCAGGGGGGGGACAGCTCCTACGAGCAGTACTTC. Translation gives CATQGGDSSYEQYF. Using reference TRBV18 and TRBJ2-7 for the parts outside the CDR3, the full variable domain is NAGVMQNPRHLVRRRGQEARLRCSPMKGHSHVYWYRQLPEEGLKFMVYLQKENIIDESGMPKERFSAEFPKEGPSILRIQQVVRGDSAAYFCATQGGDSSYEQYFGPGTRLTVT.

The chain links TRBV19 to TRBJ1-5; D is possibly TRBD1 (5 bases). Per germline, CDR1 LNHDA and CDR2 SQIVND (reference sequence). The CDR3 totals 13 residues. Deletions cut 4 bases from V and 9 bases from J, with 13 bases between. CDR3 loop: CASSNGGDRPQHF. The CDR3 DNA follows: TGTGCCAGTAGTAACGGGGGGGATCGGCCCCAGCATTTT.